The T cell receptor beta chain under discussion was sequenced for a study of shared clonotypes between healthy human individuals (dated by TCRdb to between 2020 and 2021). Background on the whole study: The cohort comprised a couple of women and a few men aged 18 to 49 years. Blood TCR repertoires of five healthy adults were deeply sequenced to estimate repertoire size and the extent of clonotype sharing between individuals. Libraries were prepared and TCR repertoires were sequenced by different laboratories using diverse techniques, in order to increase sequencing depth and limit assay-specific biases. Between about 0.8 and 9.5 billion PBMCs per donor were obtained by leukapheresis. For each donor, three plates each were used for CD4 naive and CD4 memory, two plates were used for CD8 naive, and one plate was used for CD8 memory.

Notes on this clone: What this receptor recognizes is not known. No base-level quality is on record; no much larger clone is a single base apart.

Donors were healthy HIV-negative adults with no recently reported acute infections or vaccinations. Only Caucasian adults living in Nashville, Tennessee, USA were represented among the donors. CD4+ T cells were enriched through magnetic negative selection, after which naive cells were positively selected on CD45RA and the remaining negative fraction served as the memory subset. Blood was collected by leukapheresis, and PBMCs were isolated by Ficoll-Histopaque density gradient centrifugation and then cryopreserved in liquid nitrogen vapor phase. Analytical flow cytometry was used to check the purity and quantity of each magnetically sorted T cell population. Genomic DNA was isolated from each sorted fraction and quantified by UV absorbance on a Nanodrop 2000c. V is pruned by 2 bases and J by 7 bases, leaving 10 bases of the junction without a gene match. Including cysteine and phenylalanine, the CDR3 has 16 amino acids. Only CDR3 DNA remains: 48 bases, in frame from the first base. Via the germline V gene, CDR1 is MDHEN and CDR2 SYDVKM.

General conclusions and limits of the study: Sampling was restricted to blood, and TCR repertoires in tissue are likely to differ from TCR repertoires in blood. When a few donors were compared, the shared fraction of clonotypes was about 5.5% for naive CD4, around 3.6% for naive CD8, roughly 2.5% for memory CD4, and 0.4% for memory CD8. The small number of donors limited the genetic and exposure-history diversity represented. Larger estimated clonotype richness was generally found for naive subsets than for memory subsets. Clonotypes shared by all four sorted-subset donors showed higher generation probabilities than non-shared clonotypes. Pairwise subsampling indicated that sequencing depth was expected to affect the degree of clonotype sharing among donors. Incomplete sequencing was indicated by rarefaction of sorted-subset datasets, despite the large sequencing depth.

Using the deep immunoSEQ assay, multiplex PCR amplified TCR CDR3 regions from genomic DNA. Extracted genomic DNA from each cell subset was spread evenly across all wells of several immunoSEQ 96-well plates, with each plate serving as a replicate. For sorted subsets, roughly 0.2 ug genomic DNA, equal to tens of thousands of T cell genomes, was loaded into each replicate PCR. Purified libraries were quantified with a Qubit 3.0 fluorometer, sized on a Bioanalyzer 2100, and re-quantified with the KAPA Library Quantification kit. A separate single-read 150-cycle Illumina NextSeq 550 flow cell was used to sequence each immunoSEQ 96-well plate. Processing in the source paper ran as follows. The immunoSEQ output contained only junctional sequences without quality scores, so filtering could not match that applied to full-length reads. To assign V/J genes and CDR3, sequences were annotated against IMGT germline references using PyIR, a Python wrapper for IgBLAST v1.9. Reads with weak V/J assignments (E-value above 1e-6), missing CDR3, stop codons, out-of-frame junctions, or ambiguous translated residues were removed. V3J clonotypes were defined as sequences sharing the same inferred V gene, J gene, and CDR3 amino acid sequence. Percentage overlap between repertoires was computed as shared unique clonotypes divided by the size of the smaller repertoire. RTK rarefaction, the Chao1 estimator, and Recon v2.1 estimates of unobserved clonotypes were used to assess repertoire richness. Generation probabilities for all TCRbeta clonotypes obtained by the gDNA method from four donors were computed using OLGA. This is the immuneACCESS table as TCRdb keeps it, with only in-frame sequences that have V and J called. A part of the clones is gone; compared with another copy, unresolved V genes explain less than half, and the rest is unexplained. That table is the source of V, J and clone size, and D and trimming were worked out from the DNA. This sample is represented by approximately 1,000,000 clones; 77% of them were singletons. The top ten hold almost 0.9% of the sample.

The rearranged segments are TRBV28 and TRBJ2-5; 10 central nucleotides agree with TRBD2. Material for sequencing was memory CD4+ T cells from PBMCs. What this sample's cell subset or site label stands for: CD45RA-negative fraction. This TCR was sampled from a man between 18 and 35 years old in good health. Some clones in this sample may be carry-over from other donors' samples. The nucleotide sequence reads TGTGCCAGCAGTTTAACCGTAGCGGGAGGTTCCGTGACCCAGTACTTC. It encodes CASSLTVAGGSVTQYF.